This T cell receptor beta chain was sequenced during a study of shared clonotypes between healthy human individuals. Study details: Contributing individuals were two females and three males aged 18 to 49.

Measured with immunoSEQ multiplex PCR; TCRdb has only the in-frame clones, and not every one. The sample yields 800,000 to 1,200,000 clones, around 78% seen once. V was pared by 0 bases and J by 1 base, with 9 bases between. Germline-derived CDR1 and CDR2 are LGHNA and YSLEER. CDR3 size: 15 residues. Input material: memory CD4+ T cells from PBMCs. The subset is: CD45RA-negative fraction. The source of this sequence is a man between 18 and 35 years old in good health. Some clones in this sample may be carry-over from other donors' samples. The gene calls are TRBV4-3 and TRBJ1-2; D uncertain. The CDR3 DNA is TGCGCCAGCAGCCAAGATCTCCGGTTTAACTATGGCTACACCTTC. Its protein product is CASSQDLRFNYGYTF.